The next 19 T cell receptor beta chains were all read from a single sample in a study of blood T cell repertoires in COVID-19. Using immunoSEQ multiplex PCR, the repertoire was profiled, and TCRdb retains in-frame clones only, with some absent. The sample has about 130,000 clones; about 86% are singletons. Specimen: PBMCs or T cells enriched from blood (not recorded which). Receptors originate from a woman between 50 and 59 years old who had recovered from COVID-19.

The chain employs TRBV4-1 and TRBJ2-7, with D possibly being TRBD2 (5 bases). CDR3 length equals 13 residues. Between the trimmed V and J ends, which lost 0 bases and 6 bases, there was a span of 9 bases. Germline values: CDR1 MGHRA, CDR2 YSYEKL. The CDR3 protein is CASSQDPGSEQYF. As DNA, the CDR3 is TGCGCCAGCAGCCAAGATCCGGGAAGCGAGCAGTACTTC.

This clone was observed a single time. The chain combines TRBV30 with TRBJ2-7, with D perhaps matching TRBD1 (5 bases). This CDR3 region has 12 residues. Looked up from germline, CDR1 is GTSNPN and CDR2 is SVGIG (reference sequence). V lost 0 bases to trimming and J lost 5 bases, with 8 bases between them. CDR3 DNA: TGTGCCTGGAGTGTCCAGGGCCACGAGCAGTACTTC. Translated: CAWSVQGHEQYF.

The count of this clone is one. The chain has TRBV7-9 and TRBJ1-1, with a tentative D call TRBD1 (5 bases). CDR1 is SEHNR and CDR2 is FQNEAQ in the germline V gene (reference sequence). V lost 4 bases and J lost 0, with 15 bases in between. The CDR3 runs 16 residues. CDR3 nucleotide sequence: TGTGCCAGCAGCTCTCCTGGGGGGGGAATGAACACTGAAGCTTTCTTT. Protein: CASSSPGGGMNTEAFF.

The chain links TRBV19 to TRBJ1-6; D is ambiguous. The CDR3 runs 17 residues. Germline V gene sequence: CDR1 LNHDA, CDR2 SQIVND (reference sequence). Trimming cost V 2 bases and J 1 base, with 12 bases left between them. CDR3 amino acids: CASSINRVSSYNSPLHF. The DNA for the CDR3 is TGTGCCAGTAGTATAAACCGGGTGTCGTCCTATAATTCACCCCTCCACTTT. Full variable domain (remainder filled in from reference TRBV19 and TRBJ1-6): DGGITQSPKYLFRKEGQNVTLSCEQNLNHDAMYWYRQDPGQGLRLIYYSQIVNDFQKGDIAEGYSVSREKKESFPLTVTSAQKNPTAFYLCASSINRVSSYNSPLHFGNGTRLTVT.

The genes are TRBV2 and TRBJ1-1, with D perhaps TRBD1 (6 bases). The CDR3 spans 13 residues. Per the germline V gene, CDR1 is SNHLY and CDR2 is FYNNEI. Trimming cost V 3 bases and J 4 bases, with 9 bases left between them. The CDR3 DNA follows: TGTGCCAGCAGTGACAGGGGCTTCACTGAAGCTTTCTTT. It translates to CASSDRGFTEAFF.

V and J are TRBV5-1 and TRBJ2-5, with TRBD1 as a possible D gene (5 bases). This CDR3 region has 16 residues. Germline CDR1 and CDR2: SGHRS and YFSETQ. With 0 bases removed from V and 3 bases from J, the gap between germline ends came to 15 bases. The CDR3 spells CASSLEVPRREETQYF. DNA for the CDR3: TGCGCCAGCAGCTTGGAAGTGCCTCGCAGGGAAGAGACCCAGTACTTC.

A single count supports this clone. The V gene is TRBV6-4, the J gene TRBJ1-5, with no clear D. The germline gives CDR1 MRHNA, CDR2 SNTAGT. V was cut by 1 base and J by 11 bases, with 12 bases left in between. The CDR3 has 13 amino acids. The CDR3 here is CASSDFPSGAQHF. The CDR3 DNA follows: TGTGCCAGCAGTGACTTCCCCAGCGGGGCCCAGCATTTT.

This chain uses TRBV30 with TRBJ2-1; TRBD1 might be the D (5 bases). The CDR3 runs to 15 residues. CDR1 and CDR2 (germline): GTSNPN, SVGIG (reference sequence). V dropped 2 bases and J dropped 5 bases, with 16 bases sitting between them. The CDR3, as DNA: TGTGCCTGGAGTACTTTGGGGCGGCGTAACAATGAGCAGTTCTTC. It translates to CAWSTLGRRNNEQFF.

The rearrangement uses TRBV3-1 (or the pseudogene TRBV3-2) and TRBJ1-2; TRBD1 is a possible D gene (6 bases). The germline V and J ends were trimmed by 1 base and 4 bases, with 13 bases remaining between them. Germline values: CDR1 LGHDT, CDR2 YNNKEL (reference sequence). CDR3 length equals 15 residues. The CDR3 is CASSQGSQGSYGYTF. The CDR3 DNA reads as TGTGCCAGCAGCCAAGGATCACAGGGCAGCTATGGCTACACCTTC.

V is TRBV7-2 and J is TRBJ2-1; 9 bases map to TRBD1. From germline, CDR1 is SGHTA and CDR2 FQGNSA. Trimming at V came to 4 bases and at J to 6 bases, leaving 7 bases not matched to a gene. The CDR3 is made up of 15 amino acids. The CDR3 loop is CASSYRDRVINEQFF. CDR3 DNA: TGTGCCAGCAGCTACCGGGACAGGGTAATCAATGAGCAGTTCTTC.

The genes are TRBV29-1 and TRBJ2-1, with 8 nucleotides matching TRBD2. V gave up 7 bases and J gave up 0 bases; unmatched junction bases: 20. CDR3 size: 19 residues. Per germline, CDR1 SQVTM and CDR2 ANQGSEA. The CDR3 loop reads CSATTSGVLTLTSYNEQFF. The CDR3 DNA reads as TGCAGCGCAACAACTAGCGGCGTTCTAACACTAACCTCCTACAATGAGCAGTTCTTC.

This rearrangement joins TRBV12-3 or TRBV12-4 to TRBJ1-1, with TRBD1 as a possible D gene (5 bases). Between the trimmed V and J ends, which lost 6 bases and 9 bases, there was a span of 14 bases. The CDR3 spans 12 residues. The CDR3 here is CASSPDSLQAFF. CDR3 bases: TGTGCCAGCAGCCCTGACAGCTTACAAGCTTTCTTT.

The chain recombines TRBV7-9 with TRBJ2-1, with D maybe TRBD1 (6 bases). There are 13 residues in the CDR3. Per germline, CDR1 SEHNR and CDR2 FQNEAQ (reference sequence). The germline V and J ends were trimmed by 11 bases and 4 bases, with 15 bases remaining between them. The CDR3 bases are TGTGCCGGCGACAGGCGACCTTACAATGAGCAGTTCTTC. Translation gives CAGDRRPYNEQFF.

CDR3 residues: CASSPDTPRTQYF. The CDR3 DNA sequence: TGTGCCAGCTCACCCGACACCCCCCGTACGCAGTATTTT. This chain links TRBV18 with TRBJ2-3, with D unresolved. V dropped 3 bases and J dropped 8 bases, with 12 bases sitting between them. The CDR3 consists of 13 residues. Germline assignment: CDR1 KGHSH and CDR2 LQKENI. Variable domain in full (rest from reference TRBV18 and TRBJ2-3): NAGVMQNPRHLVRRRGQEARLRCSPMKGHSHVYWYRQLPEEGLKFMVYLQKENIIDESGMPKERFSAEFPKEGPSILRIQQVVRGDSAAYFCASSPDTPRTQYFGPGTRLTVL.

There are a few counts of this clone. The DNA of the CDR3 is TGTGCCAGCAGCTTAGGACAGAGATACGAGCAGTACTTC. Amino acid sequence: CASSLGQRYEQYF. V and J are TRBV7-8 and TRBJ2-7; weak D call: TRBD1 (5 bases). The CDR3 is made up of 13 amino acids. The germline gives CDR1 SGHVS, CDR2 FQNEAQ. The V end lost 1 base, the J end lost 4 bases, and 8 bases lay between the germline ends.

J is TRBJ2-7 and V is TRBV29-1; TRBD2 agrees at 7 bases. The length of the CDR3 is 14 residues. Germline V gene sequence: CDR1 SQVTM, CDR2 ANQGSEA. J was trimmed by 7 bases and V by 2 bases; bases with no gene match: 11. CDR3 sequence: CSVEPGLEAGEQYF. CDR3 DNA: TGCAGCGTTGAACCAGGACTAGAAGCGGGTGAGCAGTACTTC.

The chain employs TRBV6-2 or TRBV6-3 and TRBJ1-2; no reliable D call. This CDR3 has 13 residues. V was cut by 4 bases and J by 8 bases, with 14 bases left in between. Germline V gene sequence: CDR1 MNHEY, CDR2 SVGEGT. CDR3 amino acids: CASSSPGPGGYTF. In DNA form, the CDR3 reads TGTGCCAGCAGTTCCCCGGGTCCTGGGGGCTACACCTTC.

For the CDR3, the DNA is TGTGCCAGCAGTGTAACAGAGACCTACGAGCAGTACTTC. This codes for CASSVTETYEQYF. The chain recombines TRBV2 with TRBJ2-7, with D hard to call. This CDR3 has 13 amino acids. CDR1 SNHLY and CDR2 FYNNEI come from the germline V gene. V was trimmed by 4 bases and J by 2 bases, leaving 9 bases between them. The entire variable domain, with the rest obtained from reference TRBV2 and TRBJ2-7, is as follows: EPEVTQTPSHQVTQMGQEVILRCVPISNHLYFYWYRQILGQKVEFLVSFYNNEISEKSEIFDDQFSVERPDGSNFTLKIRSTKLEDSAMYFCASSVTETYEQYFGPGTRLTVT.

The chain recombines TRBV5-6 with TRBJ2-1; D is perhaps TRBD1 (5 bases). Per germline, CDR1 SGHDT and CDR2 YYEEEE. The CDR3 has 16 amino acids. Trimming shortened V by 0 bases and J by 1 base, and 11 bases separated the two germline ends. Written as DNA, the CDR3 is TGTGCCAGCAGCTTGGTGACAGTCTGGTCCTACAATGAGCAGTTCTTC. It translates to CASSLVTVWSYNEQFF.